This T cell receptor beta chain was sequenced for a study of beta chain features in type 1 diabetes. Overall study findings and caveats: Within each of all four CD4+ subsets, Type 1 diabetes patients had TCRB CDR3s that were moderately but significantly shorter.

The germline V and J ends were trimmed by 6 bases and 0 bases, with 8 bases remaining between them. This CDR3 is built from 13 residues. Germline CDR1 reads KGHSH; CDR2 reads LQKENI. This clone was found a few times. What it recognizes is unknown. Isolated RNA was reverse transcribed in full, so expressed TCRB transcripts were sequenced. Profiled with immunoSEQ multiplex PCR; TCRdb holds only in-frame clones, not every one. The sample holds roughly 160,000 clones, just over 8% seen once. The sample was central memory CD4+ T cells from blood. This receptor was taken from a woman under 30 with type 1 diabetes. The chain has TRBV18 and TRBJ2-5; D gene unclear. The CDR3 spells CASSLAYQETQYF. The CDR3 DNA follows: TGTGCCAGCTCCTTGGCTTACCAAGAGACCCAGTACTTC.